This T cell receptor beta chain appears in the sequencing data of a study of shared clonotypes between healthy human individuals (dated by TCRdb to the early 2020s). Context from the whole study: Three men and a couple of women, aged 18 to 49 years, made up the cohort. Per donor, three plates each were used for CD4 naive and CD4 memory, two for CD8 naive, and one for CD8 memory. To estimate repertoire size and how much clonotypes are shared between individuals, the study performed deep sequencing of blood TCR repertoires from roughly five healthy adults. To increase sequencing depth and limit assay-specific biases, different laboratories used diverse techniques to prepare libraries and sequence TCR repertoires. Each donor's leukapheresis produced roughly between roughly 0.85 and 9.5 billion PBMCs.

The trim is 2 bases for V and 3 bases for J, with a gap of 2 bases between the germline ends. From the cysteine up to the phenylalanine, the CDR3 has a length of 11 residues. Kept here is only the CDR3 DNA, which spans 33 bases and is read in frame from base 1. Taken from the germline V gene, the CDR1 and CDR2 loops are MDHEN and SYDVKM. TCR CDR3 regions were amplified from genomic DNA by multiplex PCR using the deep immunoSEQ assay. Genomic DNA extracted from each cell subset was distributed evenly over all wells of several immunoSEQ 96-well plates, and each plate served as one replicate. Each replicate PCR for sorted subsets received around 200 ng genomic DNA, equal to about 29,000 T cell genomes. Purified libraries were quantified with a Qubit 3.0 fluorometer, sized on a Bioanalyzer 2100, and re-quantified with the KAPA Library Quantification kit. Every immunoSEQ 96-well plate was sequenced on a separate single-read 150-cycle Illumina NextSeq 550 flow cell. The study's own analysis went as follows. Because the immunoSEQ output held only junctional sequences and lacked quality scores, the filtering could not match the filtering applied to full-length reads. Sequences were annotated with PyIR, a Python wrapper for IgBLAST v1.9, using IMGT germline references to assign V/J genes and CDR3. Reads were filtered out if the reads had weak V/J assignments (E-value above 1e-6), no CDR3, stop codons, out-of-frame junctions, or ambiguous translated residues. A V3J clonotype was defined by an identical inferred V gene, J gene, and CDR3 amino acid sequence. The percentage overlap between two repertoires was calculated by dividing the number of shared unique clonotypes by the size of the smaller repertoire. Three approaches were used to assess repertoire richness: RTK rarefaction, the Chao1 estimator, and Recon v2.1 estimates of unobserved clonotypes. For all TCRbeta clonotypes obtained by the gDNA method from a handful of donors, generation probabilities were computed with OLGA. TCRdb took this table from immuneACCESS and kept in-frame rearrangements with V and J called. Such tables lack part of the clones; where checked against another copy, unresolved V genes explain under half of the gap, and the rest is unexplained. The DNA gave D and trimming, while V, J and clone size come from that table. A total of around 750,000 clones appear in this sample, 74% of them only once. Together, the top ten hold around 1.6% of the sample.

The donors were healthy, HIV-negative adults who had no recently reported acute infections or vaccinations. All donors were Caucasian adults living in Nashville, Tennessee, USA. CD4+ T cells were enriched through magnetic negative selection, after which naive cells were positively selected on CD45RA and the remaining negative fraction served as the memory subset. Blood was collected by leukapheresis, and PBMCs were isolated by Ficoll-Histopaque density gradient centrifugation and then cryopreserved in liquid nitrogen vapor phase. Analytical flow cytometry was used to check the purity and quantity of every magnetically sorted T cell population. Genomic DNA was isolated from every sorted fraction and measured by UV absorbance on a Nanodrop 2000c. To note about this clone: Its recognized antigen is unknown. A read error may explain this, as a much larger clone is one base away.

What the study reported, not specific to this receptor: Pairwise subsampling led to the expectation that sequencing depth would affect the degree of clonotype sharing among donors. Sampling was limited to blood, and TCR repertoires in tissue likely differ from TCR repertoires in blood. Estimated clonotype richness was generally larger for naive than for memory subsets. The small number of donors limited the genetic and exposure-history diversity represented. Sharing across a few donors was observed for approximately 5% of naive CD4, less than 4% of naive CD8, roughly 2.3% of memory CD4, and roughly 0.4% of memory CD8 clonotypes. Even with the large sequencing depth, rarefaction of the sorted-subset datasets indicated that sequencing was incomplete. Compared with non-shared clonotypes, the clonotypes found in all four sorted-subset donors had higher generation probabilities.

The sequence was obtained from a woman aged 25-40 years in good health. The sequenced material came from memory CD4+ T cells sorted from blood. According to the study, the label for this sample's cell subset or site signals: CD45RA-negative fraction. This sequence uses TRBV28 and TRBJ2-7; the D segment cannot be called with confidence. The CDR3 has the sequence CASSLHYEQYF. The DNA sequence follows: TGTGCCAGCAGTTTACACTACGAGCAGTACTTC.